These 23 T cell receptor beta chains share one sample of origin, sequenced in a study of blood T cell repertoires in COVID-19. Clones were sequenced by immunoSEQ multiplex PCR, and TCRdb holds only the in-frame ones, with some missing. The repertoire includes around 200,000 clones, 70% to 85% of them detected once, and around 6.8% sits in the top ten. The sequenced sample consisted of peripheral blood. These receptors originate from a human donor in a cohort sampled during active COVID-19.

The V call is TRBV7-9, the J call TRBJ2-3, with D perhaps TRBD2 (6 bases). The CDR3 spans 15 residues. Germline loops: CDR1 SEHNR, CDR2 FQNEAQ (reference sequence). V was clipped by 5 bases and J by 1 base, with 13 bases between them. CDR3 DNA sequence: TGTGCCAGCAGCGAGTACTCGGGGGGCACAGATACGCAGTATTTT. Translating gives CASSEYSGGTDTQYF.

This sequence joins TRBV11-2 and TRBJ2-3; TRBD1 agrees at 8 bases. V shed 3 bases, J shed 3 bases, and the junction held 2 bases outside the gene matches. The CDR3 spans 14 residues. Germline CDR1 is SGHAT and CDR2 is FQNNGV. CDR3 protein: CASSFGQGTDTQYF. As DNA, the CDR3 is TGTGCCAGCAGCTTCGGACAGGGAACAGATACGCAGTATTTT.

The rearrangement links TRBV18 to TRBJ1-1, with 7 bases aligning to TRBD1. Losses at the gene ends were 3 bases for V and 3 bases for J; bases not matched to a gene: 7. CDR3 length: 15 amino acids. CDR1 and CDR2 (germline): KGHSH, LQKENI. CDR3 residues: CASSPPGGFDTEAFF. The CDR3 DNA reads TGTGCCAGCTCACCCCCAGGGGGGTTTGACACTGAAGCTTTCTTT.

This chain links TRBV5-8 with TRBJ1-1; a weak D match, TRBD1 (5 bases). Germline lookup yields CDR1 SGHTS and CDR2 YDEGEE. CDR3 length: 14 residues. V lost 2 bases to trimming and J lost 4 bases, with 12 bases between them. Here the CDR3 DNA reads TGTGCCAGCAGCTTTCTGGCGGGGGGCACTGAAGCTTTCTTT. Protein sequence: CASSFLAGGTEAFF. Filled out from reference TRBV5-8 and TRBJ1-1, the complete variable domain reads EAGVTQSPTHLIKTRGQQATLRCSPISGHTSVYWYQQALGLGLQFLLWYDEGEERNRGNFPPRFSGRQFPNYSSELNVNALELEDSALYLCASSFLAGGTEAFFGQGTRLTVV.

The chain couples TRBV24-1 to TRBJ2-3, with TRBD2 matching 7 bases. CDR1 and CDR2 from the germline V gene are KGHDR and SFDVKD. V was clipped by 7 bases and J by 4 bases; unmatched bases: 7. The CDR3 totals 14 residues. The CDR3 protein is CATSRGEGSDTQYF. CDR3 in DNA: TGTGCCACCAGCCGGGGGGAGGGCTCAGATACGCAGTATTTT.

The V call is TRBV6-5, the J call TRBJ2-5, with TRBD2 as a possible D gene (6 bases). The CDR3 contains 12 residues. Germline V gene lookup returns CDR1 MNHEY and CDR2 SVGAGI. This CDR3 is CTLHPEGETQYF. In DNA form, the CDR3 reads TGTACCCTCCACCCGGAGGGAGAGACCCAGTACTTC.

The chain recombines TRBV21-1 with TRBJ2-5; the table calls TRBD1, which could not be checked here. TRBV21-1 is classified as a pseudogene. The CDR3 is 15 amino acids. The CDR3 spells CASSKGQRLGETQYF. The CDR3 DNA reads as TGTGCCAGCAGCAAGGGACAGCGCCTCGGGGAGACCCAGTACTTC.

This clone was counted a few times. V gene TRBV30 combines with J gene TRBJ1-6; 9 nucleotides line up with TRBD1. There are 13 residues in the CDR3. In germline, CDR1 is GTSNPN, CDR2 SVGIG (reference sequence). The junction had 4 bases not matched to a gene; V was cut back by 6 bases and J by 7 bases. The CDR3 DNA sequence: TGTGCCTGTCCGGGACAGGGCAATTCACCCCTCCACTTT. It specifies CACPGQGNSPLHF.

This chain links TRBV7-9 with TRBJ1-4; D uncertain. Deletions cut 5 bases from V and 7 bases from J, with 17 bases between. The germline gives CDR1 SEHNR, CDR2 FQNEAQ (reference sequence). This CDR3 contains 15 residues. CDR3 sequence (DNA): TGTGCCAGCAGCCTCATTGGGGAGGGCCCTGAAAAACTGTTTTTT. Translation: CASSLIGEGPEKLFF.

The CDR3 nucleotides read TGTGCCAGCAGCTTAGCGGGGGCGTACGAGCAGTACTTC. This gives the protein CASSLAGAYEQYF. The gene calls are TRBV7-2 and TRBJ2-7, with TRBD1 as a possible D gene (6 bases). Germline assignment: CDR1 SGHTA and CDR2 FQGNSA. The ends were cut back, 0 bases at V and 4 bases at J, with 7 bases in the middle. This CDR3 spans 13 amino acids.

This clone turned up a few times. The chain uses TRBV19 and TRBJ1-5; weak D call: TRBD1 (6 bases). Germline V gene data show CDR1 as LNHDA and CDR2 as SQIVND (reference sequence). V shed 7 bases and J shed 5 bases, with 9 bases lying between them. This CDR3 contains 12 residues. This CDR3 is CASTQGYQPQHF. The DNA for the CDR3 is TGTGCCAGTACGCAGGGGTATCAGCCCCAGCATTTT.

There are many counts of this clone. Other DNA sequences within the sample encode an identical CDR3. This chain connects TRBV25-1 to TRBJ2-6; D ambiguous. CDR3 length: 14 residues. Germline V gene lookup returns CDR1 MGHDK and CDR2 SYGVNS. Trimming removed 3 bases from V and 0 bases from J, with 3 bases in between. CDR3 coding DNA: TGTGCCAGCAGTGACAACTCTGGGGCCAACGTCCTGACTTTC. It codes for CASSDNSGANVLTF.

This clone has more than one count but fewer than ten. The gene calls are TRBV9 and TRBJ2-7, with no clear D. The CDR3 extends over 13 amino acids. Germline CDR1 is SGDLS and CDR2 is YYNGEE. V shed 0 bases and J shed 6 bases, with 10 bases lying between them. This chain's CDR3 is CASSVVPTGEQYF. In nucleotides, the CDR3 is TGTGCCAGCAGCGTAGTCCCTACGGGCGAGCAGTACTTC.

V gene TRBV5-1 combines with J gene TRBJ1-2; 7 bases map to TRBD1. The CDR3 is 14 amino acids. V was clipped by 1 base and J by 4 bases; unmatched bases: 4. Germline V CDR1 and CDR2: SGHRS, YFSETQ. CDR3 loop: CASSLTGASYGYTF. CDR3 bases: TGCGCCAGCAGCTTGACAGGGGCTAGCTATGGCTACACCTTC.

The chain combines TRBV7-6 with TRBJ2-2; 15 bases are a match to TRBD2. The germline V gene encodes CDR1 SGHVS and CDR2 FNYEAQ. This CDR3 has 18 amino acids. Germline trimming cut 5 bases from V and 7 bases from J; bases unmatched to any gene: 11. CDR3 nucleotide sequence: TGTGCCAGCAGCCCACGGACTAGCGGGGGGGCCTCTATCGGGGAGCTGTTTTTT. It yields the protein CASSPRTSGGASIGELFF.

The chain joins TRBV6-5 to TRBJ1-1; 10 nucleotides agree with TRBD1. The CDR3 has 15 amino acids. J was trimmed by 6 bases and V by 0 bases; bases with no gene match: 4. Germline values: CDR1 MNHEY, CDR2 SVGAGI. CDR3 bases: TGTGCCAGCAGTTACTCTCCGGACAGGGGGGCTGAAGCTTTCTTT. This translates into CASSYSPDRGAEAFF.

The chain combines TRBV21-1 with TRBJ1-1; TRBD1 is the table's D call, not checked against the DNA. TRBV21-1 is an annotated pseudogene. There are 17 residues in the CDR3. Here the CDR3 reads CASSSRDRGFRDTEAFF. Written as DNA, the CDR3 is TGTGCCAGCAGCTCTAGGGACAGGGGTTTCAGGGACACTGAAGCTTTCTTT.

The rearrangement uses TRBV9 and TRBJ2-7, with D possibly TRBD2 on 6 matching bases. CDR1 SGDLS and CDR2 YYNGEE come from the germline V gene. This CDR3 has 15 residues. V gave up 0 bases and J gave up 5 bases, with 15 bases separating them. This CDR3 reads CASSVAGDFGNEQYF. In DNA form, the CDR3 reads TGTGCCAGCAGCGTAGCTGGGGACTTTGGAAACGAGCAGTACTTC.

A single count supports this clone. The gene calls are TRBV5-6 and TRBJ2-7; possible D gene TRBD1, 5 bases. V was trimmed by 0 bases and J by 0 bases, leaving 13 bases between them. CDR1 and CDR2 (germline): SGHDT, YYEEEE. The CDR3 runs to 16 residues. The CDR3 sequence: CASSLEPGFSSYEQYF. The CDR3 nucleotides read TGTGCCAGCAGCTTGGAGCCAGGGTTTAGCTCCTACGAGCAGTACTTC.

This rearrangement joins TRBV5-6 to TRBJ1-6; 11 positions match TRBD1. This CDR3 is 18 amino acids long. J gave up 6 bases and V 2 bases, and 10 bases lay outside the gene matches. Germline V gene sequence: CDR1 SGHDT, CDR2 YYEEEE. CDR3 sequence: CASSLGRDRGLSNSPLHF. CDR3 DNA: TGTGCCAGCAGCTTAGGCCGGGACAGGGGGTTAAGTAATTCACCCCTCCACTTT.

The chain carries TRBV4-1 and TRBJ1-6; possibly TRBD1 for D (5 bases). V shed 3 bases and J shed 7 bases, with 10 bases lying between them. Germline CDR1 reads MGHRA; CDR2 reads YSYEKL. The CDR3 runs 14 residues. CDR3 protein: CASSQGGGNSPLHF. The CDR3 DNA sequence: TGCGCCAGCAGCCAGGGCGGGGGGAATTCACCCCTCCACTTT.

The J gene is TRBJ1-1, the V gene TRBV9, with a possible D match to TRBD1 (5 bases). This CDR3 region has 15 residues. Germline lookup yields CDR1 SGDLS and CDR2 YYNGEE. V shed 2 bases and J shed 2 bases, with 13 bases lying between them. For the CDR3, the DNA is TGTGCCAGCAGCGTGGGACTGACAGAAAACACTGAAGCTTTCTTT. Translating it yields CASSVGLTENTEAFF.

The rearrangement links TRBV7-8 to TRBJ2-1, with 7 bases identical to TRBD2. The V segment lost 4 bases and the J segment 1 base; nucleotides outside the gene matches: 7. Germline CDR1 and CDR2: SGHVS and FQNEAQ. CDR3 size: 16 residues. CDR3 sequence (DNA): TGTGCCAGCAGCTCATGGGGCGGGGGTTCCTACAATGAGCAGTTCTTC. Its translation is CASSSWGGGSYNEQFF.